This is a list of T cell receptor beta chains from one sample in a study of T-cell reconstitution after alpha-beta-depleted transplantation in children. TCRdb re-called the PCR reads through MiXCR, storing one row per CDR3 protein. Of around 680,000 distinct CDR3 sequences in the sample, 15% to 20% were seen once. Here the sequenced sample was PBMCs from the stem cell graft donor, taken from the stem cell graft. The receptor source for this set is a human donor who donated a stem cell graft to a child with acute myeloid leukemia. Both conserved end residues are part of each CDR3. Fields, in order: clone size, D gene, V gene, J gene, CDR3 DNA, CDR3 protein. A D gene is named only where the DNA matches it firmly. Clone size is stated in some rows and not others, as once, few, many or a class when expanded.

many	-	TRBV7-8	TRBJ2-7	TGTGCCAGCACCCGTTACGGGGCTAGTCCAACCTTCTACGAGCAGTACTTC	CASTRYGASPTFYEQYF
many	TRBD2	TRBV10-3	TRBJ2-3	TGTGCCATCAAGGGGGGTAGCGGGGGAACTCCAGATACGCAGTATTTT	CAIKGGSGGTPDTQYF
few	TRBD1	TRBV27	TRBJ1-6	TGTGCCAGCAGATTAAGGGACAGCTCCTATAATTCACCCCTCCACTTT	CASRLRDSSYNSPLHF
-	-	TRBV6-1	TRBJ1-6	TGTGCCAGCCGGTGGAGGGCTGCCGAGTCACCCCTCCACTTT	CASRWRAAESPLHF
many	TRBD1	TRBV20-1	TRBJ2-1	TGCAGTGCTACCCGGGACAGGGGCTACAATGAGCAGTTCTTC	CSATRDRGYNEQFF
few	-	TRBV18	TRBJ1-5	TGTGCCAGCTCACGCGGCCGGGGTGAAAGCAATCAGCCCCAGCATTTT	CASSRGRGESNQPQHF
few	-	TRBV6-5	TRBJ1-1	TGTGCCAGCAGTTACTCGATTTCGGATTACACTGAAGCTTTCTTT	CASSYSISDYTEAFF
many	-	TRBV30	TRBJ1-2	TGTGCCTGGACATGGGACACCGGCTACACCTTC	CAWTWDTGYTF
many	TRBD1	TRBV29-1	TRBJ2-2	TGCAGCGTTGGGGACAGAATGAACACCGGGGAGCTGTTTTTT	CSVGDRMNTGELFF
-	TRBD2	TRBV7-3	TRBJ2-3	TGTGCCAGCAGCCCCGCACTAGCGGGGGGCCCAGATACGCAGTATTTT	CASSPALAGGPDTQYF
many	-	TRBV7-2	TRBJ1-4	TGTGCCAGCAGCCCAGGGGCAGGGAGAGGTGAAAAACTGTTTTTT	CASSPGAGRGEKLFF
-	TRBD2	TRBV6-1	TRBJ2-3	TGTGCCAGCAGCACCGCGACTAGCGGGGAATCAGATACGCAGTATTTT	CASSTATSGESDTQYF
many	TRBD1	TRBV29-1	TRBJ1-2	TGCAGCGTTGACACGGGACAGGGTGTGTTGGGCAACTATGGCTACACCTTC	CSVDTGQGVLGNYGYTF
-	-	TRBV7-2	TRBJ2-7	TGTGCCAGCAGCTTAGGGCCTCACGAGCAGTACTTC	CASSLGPHEQYF
many	-	TRBV7-2	TRBJ2-2	TGTGCCAGCAGCTTAGCGCAAGTGAACACCGGGGAGCTGTTTTTT	CASSLAQVNTGELFF
many	-	TRBV15	TRBJ2-5	TGTGCCACCAGCAGAGATTTAGAGACCCAGTACTTC	CATSRDLETQYF
many	TRBD2	TRBV20-1	TRBJ2-3	TGCAGTGCTAAAGCGGGGGTCGGCACAGATACGCAGTATTTT	CSAKAGVGTDTQYF
many	TRBD1	TRBV12-3/TRBV12-4	TRBJ1-1	TGTGCCAGCAGTTTGGTCACAGGGGGCATGAACACTGAAGCTTTCTTT	CASSLVTGGMNTEAFF
few	-	TRBV12-3/TRBV12-4	TRBJ1-6	TGTGCCAGCAGTTTAACCGCGGATTCACCCCTCCACTTT	CASSLTADSPLHF
-	-	TRBV6-6	TRBJ1-4	TGTGCCAGCCTAGGGACAACTAATGAAAAACTGTTTTTT	CASLGTTNEKLFF
many	-	TRBV12-3/TRBV12-4	TRBJ1-6	TGTGCCAGCAGTTTAGTACAAGCCTCACCCCTCCACTTT	CASSLVQASPLHF
-	TRBD2	TRBV10-2	TRBJ2-5	TGCGCCAGCAGTGAGTCTAGCGGGGTGGAGACCCAGTACTTC	CASSESSGVETQYF
-	-	TRBV20-1	TRBJ1-6	TGCAGTGCTATACAGACAGTGAATTATAATTCACCCCTCCACTTT	CSAIQTVNYNSPLHF
many	TRBD2	TRBV12-3/TRBV12-4	TRBJ2-5	TGTGCCAGCACCGCATCAGCGGGGGGGGATCCCGAGACCCAGTACTTC	CASTASAGGDPETQYF
-	-	TRBV4-1	TRBJ1-1	TGCGCCAGCAGCCAAACCTGGAGGGGATTGCCTGAAGCTTTCTTT	CASSQTWRGLPEAFF
many	-	TRBV12-3/TRBV12-4	TRBJ2-1	TGTGCCAGCAGTTTGGCTAGCCCGGATGAGCAGTTCTTC	CASSLASPDEQFF
-	TRBD2	TRBV7-3	TRBJ2-7	TGTGCCAGCAGCTTAACGATCGGACTAGCGGTCTACGAGCAGTACTTC	CASSLTIGLAVYEQYF
-	-	TRBV5-6	TRBJ2-3	TGTGCCAGCAGAGATGGAGATACGCAGTATTTT	CASRDGDTQYF
many	-	TRBV15	TRBJ2-3	TGTGCCACCAGCCGGCGACTGACCACAGATACGCAGTATTTT	CATSRRLTTDTQYF
many	TRBD1	TRBV12-3/TRBV12-4	TRBJ2-1	TGTGCCAGCAGTATCGGGACAGGAACATACAATGAGCAGTTCTTC	CASSIGTGTYNEQFF
many	-	TRBV7-6	TRBJ1-1	TGTGCCAGCAGCTTAGGGGGGTCCGGGGCTGAAGCTTTCTTT	CASSLGGSGAEAFF
few	TRBD1	TRBV9	TRBJ1-2	TGTGCCAGCAGCACCTACCGGGACAGGGGGCGAGGAGGCTACACCTTC	CASSTYRDRGRGGYTF
-	-	TRBV6-1	TRBJ2-2	TGTGCCAGCAGCCCCGGGTCAGCTGTCACCGGGGAGCTGTTTTTT	CASSPGSAVTGELFF
-	-	TRBV7-6	TRBJ2-5	TGTGCCAGCAGCCGGGGGCCGTACCAAGAGACCCAGTACTTC	CASSRGPYQETQYF
few	-	TRBV3-1	TRBJ1-5	TGTGCCAGCAGCCAAGGGAAGGCAGGGCCCCAGCATTTT	CASSQGKAGPQHF
few	TRBD2	TRBV6-9	TRBJ2-2	TGTGCCAGCAGCGGGACTAGCGGGGGGAGTAGGGACACCGGGGAGCTGTTTTTT	CASSGTSGGSRDTGELFF
-	TRBD2	TRBV4-2	TRBJ2-3	TGTGCCAGCAGCCCTTTAGCGGGGGGCATGTCAGATACGCAGTATTTT	CASSPLAGGMSDTQYF
many	-	TRBV20-1	TRBJ2-5	TGCAGTGCTAGAGATGCGGGGAGCAGGGCCCAGTACTTC	CSARDAGSRAQYF
-	TRBD1	TRBV12-3/TRBV12-4	TRBJ1-5	TGTGCCAGCAGTTTAGGGAGGACAGGTTCGTTGCCCCAGCATTTT	CASSLGRTGSLPQHF
many	-	TRBV4-3	TRBJ2-3	TGCGCCAGCAGCCGGACAGCTCCACAGGGAGGGCAGTATTTT	CASSRTAPQGGQYF
-	-	TRBV5-1	TRBJ2-5	TGCGCCAGCAGCTTAGAGACGACACGAGAGACCCAGTACTTC	CASSLETTRETQYF
many	TRBD1	TRBV4-3	TRBJ2-3	TGCGCCAGCAGCCAGATGGACAGGGGGACAGATACGCAGTATTTT	CASSQMDRGTDTQYF
few	-	TRBV7-2	TRBJ1-2	TGTGCCAGCAGCGTCCGCGGCGGCTCCCGCGGCTACACCTTC	CASSVRGGSRGYTF
-	-	TRBV4-3	TRBJ2-6	TGCGCCAGCAGCCAAGAGGAATTCTCTGGGGCCAACGTCCTGACTTTC	CASSQEEFSGANVLTF
-	-	TRBV12-3/TRBV12-4	TRBJ1-2	TGTGCCAGCAGTTCCTACTCTGATGGCTACACCTTC	CASSSYSDGYTF
many	-	TRBV20-1	TRBJ2-1	TGCAGTGCTAGGGCGGGTAGGTCCTACAATGAGCAGTTCTTC	CSARAGRSYNEQFF
few	-	TRBV9	TRBJ1-2	TGTGCCAGCAGCGCCCCCTTAGGAGCGAACTATGGCTACACCTTC	CASSAPLGANYGYTF
few	-	TRBV27	TRBJ2-1	TGTGCCAGCAGTTTAGGTTCCCCAGGCGCCTACAATGAGCAGTTCTTC	CASSLGSPGAYNEQFF